Sequencing of this TCR beta chain was carried out in a study of response to subunit inactivated influenza vaccine. TCRdb ran MiXCR on the RT-PCR reads and lists one entry per CDR3 protein. The repertoire has about 650,000 distinct CDR3 sequences, 12% to 15% of them found once; the top ten carry roughly 7.2%. This clonotype came up many times. The CDR3 length is 15 residues. Between the trimmed V and J ends, which lost 5 bases and 1 base, there was a span of 14 bases. The germline V gene has CDR1 MNHNS and CDR2 SASEGT. The clonotype comes from a middle-aged man who received an inactivated influenza vaccine. The chain couples TRBV6-1 to TRBJ1-2; no reliable D call. The sequenced sample was PBMCs from blood, obtained 14 to 15 days before vaccination. CDR3 region: CASSRSLTDNYGYTF. CDR3 in DNA: TGTGCCAGCAGTCGATCCCTGACCGATAACTATGGCTACACCTTC.